The clone carrying this T cell receptor (beta chain) was counted between two and nine times. What it binds is unknown. Tagging with unique molecular identifiers was a feature of the TCR beta cDNA libraries. One entry per CDR3 protein results from TCRdb running MiXCR on the PCR reads. This table holds around 770,000 distinct CDR3 sequences, about 45% found once. The CDR3 covers 16 residues. V gave up 4 bases and J gave up 2 bases, with 18 bases separating them. CDR1 is SGHDT, CDR2 YYEEEE, per germline. The sample belongs to a study of post-analysis software for immune sequencing data. Whole-study results and caveats: Patients carried 4 or 5 TRBV segments more frequently than controls did, and TRBV5-6, TRBV5-1 and TRBV20-1 were among them.

This rearrangement joins TRBV5-6 to TRBJ2-5, with no clear D. The source of this sequence is a girl between 5 and 17 years old with multiple sclerosis. Sample: blood. CDR3 DNA sequence: TGTGCCAGCAGCCCGTTAGGTTCCCACGGGCAAGAGACCCAGTACTTC. This encodes CASSPLGSHGQETQYF. Variable domain in full (rest from reference TRBV5-6 and TRBJ2-5): DAGVTQSPTHLIKTRGQQVTLRCSPKSGHDTVSWYQQALGQGPQFIFQYYEEEERQRGNFPDRFSGHQFPNYSSELNVNALLLGDSALYLCASSPLGSHGQETQYFGPGTRLLVL.